This is a list of T cell receptor beta chains from one sample in a study of blood T cell repertoires in COVID-19. Sequencing used immunoSEQ multiplex PCR; TCRdb keeps in-frame clones, though not all of them. The sample holds under 300,000 clones; 89% are singletons and the top ten take less than 1%. The sequenced sample consisted of peripheral blood. Receptors were obtained from a woman in her 40s who had recovered from COVID-19. The CDR3 runs from the conserved cysteine through the conserved F or W. The D gene is left open where the match is weak. A clone size is listed for some rows: how often the clone was seen (once, few, many), or a class if it is expanded.

abundance: .; j_gene: TRBJ1-5; d_gene: .; v_gene: TRBV18; CDR3aa: CASSPYGSDQPQHF; CDR3nt: TGTGCCAGCTCACCATACGGGTCCGATCAGCCCCAGCATTTT
abundance: .; j_gene: TRBJ2-5; d_gene: TRBD2; v_gene: TRBV7-9; CDR3aa: CASSLGTREGRTQYF; CDR3nt: TGTGCCAGCAGCTTAGGGACACGGGAGGGGAGAACCCAGTACTTC
abundance: .; j_gene: TRBJ2-2; d_gene: TRBD2; v_gene: TRBV6-6; CDR3aa: CASSSSPGGAGELFF; CDR3nt: TGTGCCAGCAGCTCCTCGCCGGGGGGGGCCGGGGAGCTGTTTTTT
abundance: .; j_gene: TRBJ2-5; d_gene: TRBD2; v_gene: TRBV10-3; CDR3aa: CAIRGSGGETQYF; CDR3nt: TGTGCCATCAGGGGTAGCGGGGGAGAGACCCAGTACTTC
abundance: .; j_gene: TRBJ2-6; d_gene: .; v_gene: TRBV7-2; CDR3aa: CASSLWGPSASGANVLTF; CDR3nt: TGTGCCAGCAGCTTATGGGGCCCGTCCGCTTCTGGGGCCAACGTCCTGACTTTC
abundance: .; j_gene: TRBJ2-1; d_gene: TRBD2; v_gene: TRBV7-3; CDR3aa: CASSLGRGTNNEQFF; CDR3nt: TGTGCCAGCAGCTTAGGCCGAGGGACTAACAATGAGCAGTTCTTC
abundance: once; j_gene: TRBJ2-1; d_gene: .; v_gene: TRBV5-6; CDR3aa: CASNGGGYNEQFF; CDR3nt: TGTGCCAGCAACGGTGGGGGGTACAATGAGCAGTTCTTC
abundance: .; j_gene: TRBJ2-7; d_gene: TRBD1; v_gene: TRBV6-5; CDR3aa: CASSYSSGTGVEQYF; CDR3nt: TGTGCCAGCAGTTACTCGAGTGGGACAGGGGTCGAGCAGTACTTC
abundance: once; j_gene: TRBJ1-3; d_gene: .; v_gene: TRBV5-1; CDR3aa: CASSLVEGYGSGNTIYF; CDR3nt: TGCGCCAGCAGCTTGGTGGAGGGATATGGTTCTGGAAACACCATATATTTT
abundance: .; j_gene: TRBJ1-1; d_gene: .; v_gene: TRBV19; CDR3aa: CASSIRAGPEAFF; CDR3nt: TGTGCCAGTAGTATCCGGGCGGGCCCTGAAGCTTTCTTT
abundance: .; j_gene: TRBJ2-7; d_gene: TRBD2; v_gene: TRBV3-1/TRBV3-2; CDR3aa: CASSRHRTSGSSYEQYF; CDR3nt: TGTGCCAGCAGTCGCCACCGGACTAGCGGGAGTTCCTACGAGCAGTACTTC
abundance: .; j_gene: TRBJ2-5; d_gene: .; v_gene: TRBV30; CDR3aa: CAWSVSHILRETQYF; CDR3nt: TGTGCCTGGAGTGTATCACACATCCTGAGGGAGACCCAGTACTTC
abundance: .; j_gene: TRBJ1-2; d_gene: .; v_gene: TRBV7-2; CDR3aa: CASSLDGGGNYGYTF; CDR3nt: TGTGCCAGCAGCTTAGATGGGGGAGGGAACTATGGCTACACCTTC
abundance: .; j_gene: TRBJ2-1; d_gene: TRBD1; v_gene: TRBV6-4; CDR3aa: CASSDPRDRGRVFF; CDR3nt: TGTGCCAGCAGTGACCCGAGGGACAGGGGGCGCGTGTTCTTC
abundance: .; j_gene: TRBJ2-7; d_gene: TRBD1; v_gene: TRBV27; CDR3aa: CASSLSQGASSYEQYF; CDR3nt: TGTGCCAGCAGTTTGTCCCAGGGGGCGAGCTCCTACGAGCAGTACTTC
abundance: .; j_gene: TRBJ1-2; d_gene: .; v_gene: TRBV12-3/TRBV12-4; CDR3aa: CASSLIGYGYTF; CDR3nt: TGTGCCAGCAGTTTAATCGGTTATGGCTACACCTTC
abundance: .; j_gene: TRBJ1-2; d_gene: TRBD1; v_gene: TRBV27; CDR3aa: CASTKKYETGWDYGYTF; CDR3nt: TGTGCCAGCACCAAAAAATACGAGACAGGGTGGGACTATGGCTACACCTTC
abundance: .; j_gene: TRBJ1-2; d_gene: .; v_gene: TRBV7-9; CDR3aa: CASSLWQSYGYTF; CDR3nt: TGTGCCAGCAGCTTATGGCAGTCCTATGGCTACACCTTC
abundance: .; j_gene: TRBJ2-1; d_gene: .; v_gene: TRBV21-1; CDR3aa: CATTLSGTSGNEQFF; CDR3nt: TGTGCCACCACATTAAGCGGGACAAGTGGGAATGAGCAGTTCTTC
abundance: .; j_gene: TRBJ2-7; d_gene: TRBD1; v_gene: TRBV29-1; CDR3aa: CSAKEQLGRTGEHEQYF; CDR3nt: TGCAGCGCGAAGGAACAACTTGGGAGGACAGGGGAACACGAGCAGTACTTC
abundance: .; j_gene: TRBJ1-5; d_gene: .; v_gene: TRBV27; CDR3aa: CASRPDSSWYQPQHF; CDR3nt: TGTGCCAGCAGGCCTGACAGTTCCTGGTATCAGCCCCAGCATTTT
abundance: .; j_gene: TRBJ2-1; d_gene: TRBD2; v_gene: TRBV3-1/TRBV3-2; CDR3aa: CASSQDLTTSGSPEQFF; CDR3nt: TGTGCCAGCAGCCAAGATCTTACGACTAGCGGGAGTCCGGAGCAGTTCTTC
abundance: .; j_gene: TRBJ1-5; d_gene: .; v_gene: TRBV18; CDR3aa: CASSPTDRNHQPQHF; CDR3nt: TGTGCCAGCTCACCAACCGACAGGAACCACCAGCCCCAGCATTTT
abundance: .; j_gene: TRBJ2-1; d_gene: TRBD2; v_gene: TRBV7-3; CDR3aa: CASSSGAIYNEQFF; CDR3nt: TGTGCCAGCAGTAGCGGGGCCATCTACAATGAACAGTTCTTC
abundance: .; j_gene: TRBJ2-1; d_gene: TRBD2; v_gene: TRBV28; CDR3aa: CASGTYSGGNNEQFF; CDR3nt: TGTGCCAGCGGGACATACAGCGGGGGGAACAATGAGCAGTTCTTC
abundance: .; j_gene: TRBJ2-2; d_gene: TRBD2; v_gene: TRBV27; CDR3aa: CASRIAGWSTGELFF; CDR3nt: TGTGCCAGCAGGATAGCGGGATGGAGCACCGGGGAGCTGTTTTTT
abundance: .; j_gene: TRBJ2-3; d_gene: TRBD2; v_gene: TRBV19; CDR3aa: CASSIAHQGLVGTDTQYF; CDR3nt: TGTGCCAGTAGTATAGCCCACCAGGGACTAGTTGGCACAGATACGCAGTATTTT
abundance: .; j_gene: TRBJ2-1; d_gene: .; v_gene: TRBV6-2/TRBV6-3; CDR3aa: CASSPQSGEQFF; CDR3nt: TGTGCCAGCAGTCCACAGAGCGGGGAGCAGTTCTTC
abundance: .; j_gene: TRBJ2-3; d_gene: .; v_gene: TRBV7-2; CDR3aa: CASSRGAGVGTDTQYF; CDR3nt: TGTGCCAGCAGCAGGGGGGCGGGAGTTGGCACAGATACGCAGTATTTT
abundance: once; j_gene: TRBJ2-7; d_gene: .; v_gene: TRBV18; CDR3aa: CASSQRDSSYEQYF; CDR3nt: TGTGCCAGCTCACAACGGGACTCGTCCTACGAGCAGTACTTC
abundance: .; j_gene: TRBJ1-3; d_gene: TRBD1; v_gene: TRBV2; CDR3aa: CASSGQGADGNTIYF; CDR3nt: TGTGCCAGCAGTGGACAGGGGGCAGATGGAAACACCATATATTTT
abundance: .; j_gene: TRBJ2-3; d_gene: TRBD2; v_gene: TRBV28; CDR3aa: CASSLDAALLAATDTQYF; CDR3nt: TGTGCCAGCAGTTTAGATGCTGCTTTGCTAGCGGCCACAGATACGCAGTATTTT
abundance: .; j_gene: TRBJ2-7; d_gene: TRBD2; v_gene: TRBV5-5; CDR3aa: CASSLGLAGGSYEQYF; CDR3nt: TGTGCCAGCAGCCTGGGACTAGCGGGAGGATCTTACGAGCAGTACTTC
abundance: .; j_gene: TRBJ2-2; d_gene: .; v_gene: TRBV12-3/TRBV12-4; CDR3aa: CASSSSGGELFF; CDR3nt: TGTGCCAGCAGTTCCTCAGGCGGGGAGCTGTTTTTT
abundance: .; j_gene: TRBJ2-1; d_gene: TRBD1; v_gene: TRBV2; CDR3aa: CASSEGDRYNEQFF; CDR3nt: TGTGCCAGCAGTGAAGGGGACAGGTACAATGAGCAGTTCTTC
abundance: .; j_gene: TRBJ1-4; d_gene: .; v_gene: TRBV15; CDR3aa: CATSRDSSGSEKLFF; CDR3nt: TGTGCCACCAGCAGAGATTCGTCGGGGTCTGAAAAACTGTTTTTT
abundance: .; j_gene: TRBJ2-5; d_gene: .; v_gene: TRBV30; CDR3aa: CAWSPVQPRGETQYF; CDR3nt: TGTGCCTGGAGTCCTGTACAACCCCGGGGAGAGACCCAGTACTTC
abundance: .; j_gene: TRBJ1-2; d_gene: TRBD1; v_gene: TRBV28; CDR3aa: CASSHSDRDGGYTF; CDR3nt: TGTGCCAGCAGTCACTCGGACAGGGACGGTGGCTACACCTTC
abundance: .; j_gene: TRBJ2-1; d_gene: .; v_gene: TRBV18; CDR3aa: CASSGKRPDRGNEQFF; CDR3nt: TGTGCCAGCTCAGGAAAAAGACCGGACCGGGGCAATGAGCAGTTCTTC
abundance: .; j_gene: TRBJ2-7; d_gene: TRBD2; v_gene: TRBV7-8; CDR3aa: CASSEGRRLAGGNSYEQYF; CDR3nt: TGTGCCAGCAGTGAAGGCCGGCGTCTAGCGGGAGGTAACTCCTACGAGCAGTACTTC